This entry lists 10 T cell receptor beta chains sequenced from one sample in a study of shared T cell receptors in the human thymus. Sequencing used immunoSEQ multiplex PCR; TCRdb keeps in-frame clones, though not all of them. The sample lists roughly 500,000 clones, around 78% occurring once. This sample was also put to use in a study of human thymus T cells.

Specimen: thymocytes. These TCRs come from a boy younger than two with a congenital heart defect.

The chain combines TRBV7-9 with TRBJ2-4; a weak D match, TRBD1 (6 bases). The germline V and J ends were trimmed by 5 bases and 6 bases, with 11 bases remaining between them. There are 13 residues in the CDR3. From germline, CDR1 is SEHNR and CDR2 FQNEAQ (reference sequence). CDR3 sequence (DNA): TGTGCCAGCAGCCCGTTGACAGGAAACATTCAGTACTTC. It translates to CASSPLTGNIQYF.

J is TRBJ2-7 and V is TRBV7-8; 7 bases agree with TRBD2. The CDR3 contains 14 residues. J was trimmed by 5 bases and V by 2 bases; bases with no gene match: 6. Germline CDR1 reads SGHVS; CDR2 reads FQNEAQ. DNA of the CDR3: TGTGCCAGCAGCTTATCCGGGGGGAGCGACGAGCAGTACTTC. Protein product: CASSLSGGSDEQYF.

V and J are TRBV6-6 and TRBJ2-1, with D maybe TRBD2 (6 bases). The CDR3 consists of 12 residues. Germline values: CDR1 MNHNY, CDR2 SVGAGI (reference sequence). With 6 bases removed from V and 12 bases from J, the gap between germline ends came to 15 bases. The CDR3 loop is CASSYRRDSQFF. CDR3 DNA sequence: TGTGCCAGCAGCTATCGGCGGGACTCGCAGTTCTTC.

The chain carries TRBV11-1 and TRBJ2-7, with no clear D. The germline CDR1 and CDR2 sequences are SGHAT and FQDESV (reference sequence). This CDR3 has 11 residues. V gave up 4 bases and J gave up 9 bases, with 10 bases separating them. Here the CDR3 reads CASSSGCGQYF. CDR3 nucleotide sequence: TGTGCCAGCAGCTCCGGTTGCGGGCAGTACTTC.

The chain combines TRBV6-5 with TRBJ2-1; D might be TRBD2 (5 bases). Trimming took off 7 bases at V and 7 bases at J, with 11 bases between the two ends. CDR1 MNHEY and CDR2 SVGAGI come from the germline V gene. The CDR3 extends over 12 amino acids. The CDR3: CASTHGGNEQFF. The CDR3 DNA sequence: TGTGCCAGCACCCACGGCGGGAATGAGCAGTTCTTC.

The V and J genes are TRBV27 and TRBJ1-1, with 9 bases identical to TRBD1. After removal of 5 bases from V and 1 base from J, the junction contained 8 bases not matched to a gene. CDR1 MNHEY and CDR2 SMNVEV come from the germline V gene (reference sequence). The CDR3 spans 16 residues. The CDR3 is CASSVRDREPNTEAFF. As DNA, the CDR3 is TGTGCCAGCAGTGTCCGGGACAGGGAACCGAACACTGAAGCTTTCTTT.

The V gene is TRBV6-1, the J gene TRBJ2-7, with 12 bases identical to TRBD2. V gave up 4 bases and J gave up 0 bases; unmatched junction bases: 1. The length of the CDR3 is 15 residues. From germline, CDR1 is MNHNS and CDR2 SASEGT. The CDR3 spells CASSVTSGSSYEQYF. CDR3 in DNA: TGTGCCAGCAGTGTGACTAGCGGGAGCTCCTACGAGCAGTACTTC.

The V and J genes are TRBV5-1 and TRBJ1-2, with TRBD1 matching 12 bases. The length of the CDR3 is 16 residues. The V segment lost 7 bases and the J segment 4 bases; nucleotides outside the gene matches: 11. The V gene's germline CDR1 is SGHRS and CDR2 YFSETQ. The CDR3 sequence is CASRPGQGAPPYGYTF. CDR3 nucleotide sequence: TGCGCCAGCCGTCCGGGACAGGGGGCCCCGCCCTATGGCTACACCTTC.

The chain is built from TRBV28 and TRBJ1-2, with 11 bases aligning to TRBD1. CDR1 is MDHEN, CDR2 SYDVKM, per germline. The CDR3 contains 14 residues. V lost 5 bases, J lost 3 bases, and 2 bases stayed unmatched. The CDR3 DNA follows: TGTGCCAGCAGTCAGGGACAGGGGGACTATGGCTACACCTTC. The encoded protein is CASSQGQGDYGYTF.

The CDR3 protein is CASSHPCSGLPDTQYF. DNA for the CDR3: TGTGCCAGCAGCCATCCCTGTAGCGGGCTTCCAGATACGCAGTATTTT. The rearrangement joins TRBV4-2 to TRBJ2-3; TRBD2 matches at 7 bases. The CDR3 contains 16 residues. Germline V gene sequence: CDR1 LGHNA, CDR2 YNFKEQ. Trimming took 3 bases from V and 4 from J; bases not matched to a gene: 10.